This entry concerns a single TCR beta chain. Its target is not known. Trimming left V 6 bases short and J 3 bases short, with 12 bases between. CDR3 length: 14 amino acids. Germline V gene data show CDR1 as MGHDK and CDR2 as SYGVNS. The data were obtained in a study of vaccination effects on CD4 cells after COVID-19. General study results and limits: Whether induced by infection or by vaccine, clones showed marked clonal contraction late after vaccination.

TCRdb keeps only in-frame clones here, not all; method: immunoSEQ multiplex PCR. This table has 20,000 or so clones, over 70% appearing once. After expansion with viral peptide pools in the ViraFEST assay, antigen-specific CD4+ T cells were sequenced. The authors isolated CD4+ T cells after around 11 days of culture. According to the study, vaccine recipients showed no prior SARS-CoV-2 infection and negative nucleocapsid antibodies. IL-2 medium supplanted half the medium on days 3 and 7. The sample was CD4+ T cells from PBMCs cultured with HCoV-229E spike peptides, taken before COVID-19 vaccination. This chain joins TRBV25-1 and TRBJ2-1, with D perhaps matching TRBD2 (5 bases). The sequence was collected from a human donor who received a COVID-19 vaccine. CDR3: CASSGVLNYNEQFF. The CDR3 DNA is TGTGCCAGCAGCGGGGTTTTAAACTACAATGAGCAGTTCTTC.